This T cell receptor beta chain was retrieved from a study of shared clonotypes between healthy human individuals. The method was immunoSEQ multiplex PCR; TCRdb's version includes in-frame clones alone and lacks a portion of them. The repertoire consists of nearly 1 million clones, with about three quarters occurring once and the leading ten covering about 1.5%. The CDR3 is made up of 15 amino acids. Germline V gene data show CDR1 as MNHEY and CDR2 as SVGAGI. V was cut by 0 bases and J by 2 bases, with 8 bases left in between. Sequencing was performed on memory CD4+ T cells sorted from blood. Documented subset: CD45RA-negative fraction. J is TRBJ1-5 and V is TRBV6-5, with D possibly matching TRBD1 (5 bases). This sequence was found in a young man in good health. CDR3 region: CASSYSRGGNQPQHF. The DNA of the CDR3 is TGTGCCAGCAGTTACTCAAGGGGCGGCAATCAGCCCCAGCATTTT.